These 31 T cell receptor beta chains were sequenced from one sample in a study of blood T cell repertoires in COVID-19. Assay used: immunoSEQ multiplex PCR; TCRdb lists only in-frame clones, some missing. The table includes just over 35,000 clones, over 75% detected once. Sequences were obtained from peripheral blood. These receptors were taken from a human donor in a cohort sampled during active COVID-19.

V is TRBV6-6 and J is TRBJ2-2; TRBD2 aligns across 9 bases. With 6 bases clipped from V and 5 bases from J, the junction kept 10 bases outside the gene matches. The CDR3 totals 16 residues. CDR1 is MNHNY and CDR2 is SVGAGI in the germline V gene (reference sequence). The CDR3 DNA follows: TGTGCCAGCAGCCCGAATAGCGGGGGAGGTACCGGGGAGCTGTTTTTT. This gives the protein CASSPNSGGGTGELFF.

CDR3 DNA sequence: TGTGCCAGCCAACAGGGGTCCGGCTACGAGCAGTACTTC. It specifies CASQQGSGYEQYF. This chain connects TRBV6-5 to TRBJ2-5; 7 bases are shared with TRBD1. The J call may be incorrect, as the DNA end agrees better with TRBJ2-7. CDR1 MNHEY and CDR2 SVGAGI come from the germline V gene. This CDR3 spans 13 amino acids.

CDR3 amino acids: CASSRPATGPGGEQFF. The CDR3 DNA is TGTGCCAGCAGCCGCCCCGCGACAGGGCCCGGGGGTGAGCAGTTCTTC. The chain carries TRBV7-9 and TRBJ2-1; maybe TRBD1 (7 bases). Trimming shortened V by 5 bases and J by 9 bases, and 23 bases separated the two germline ends. The germline CDR1 and CDR2 sequences are SEHNR and FQNEAQ (reference sequence). The CDR3 loop spans 16 amino acids.

V is TRBV6-5 and J is TRBJ1-2; D unclear. This CDR3 region has 15 residues. Trimming stripped 2 bases from V and 0 bases from J, with 10 bases between. The germline gives CDR1 MNHEY, CDR2 SVGAGI. The CDR3 protein is CASSYDPGTNYGYTF. CDR3 in DNA: TGTGCCAGCAGTTACGATCCGGGAACTAACTATGGCTACACCTTC.

The rearrangement uses TRBV7-9 and TRBJ2-3; TRBD2 aligns across 8 bases. This CDR3 comprises 17 residues. Germline loops: CDR1 SEHNR, CDR2 FQNEAQ (reference sequence). The trim removed 5 bases at V and 5 bases at J, leaving 15 bases unmatched. CDR3 nucleotide sequence: TGTGCCAGCAGCCCCTTAGGAGGAAGCGGGGGTAAAGATACGCAGTATTTT. It encodes CASSPLGGSGGKDTQYF.

This CDR3 reads CASRDPPTGVTPRYGYTF. The CDR3 nucleotides read TGCGCCAGCAGAGACCCGCCGACAGGGGTAACCCCGAGGTATGGCTACACCTTC. The chain has TRBV5-1 and TRBJ1-2; 8 bases match TRBD1. The CDR3 sequence is 18 residues long. Germline assignment: CDR1 SGHRS and CDR2 YFSETQ. V lost 5 bases, J lost 5 bases, and 20 bases stayed unmatched. The full variable domain, with the rest looked up from reference TRBV5-1 and TRBJ1-2, is KAGVTQTPRYLIKTRGQQVTLSCSPISGHRSVSWYQQTPGQGLQFLFEYFSETQRNKGNFPGRFSGRQFSNSRSEMNVSTLELGDSALYLCASRDPPTGVTPRYGYTFGSGTRLTVV.

This chain joins TRBV18 and TRBJ1-2; TRBD1 might be the D (5 bases). The CDR3 consists of 14 residues. Germline CDR1 is KGHSH and CDR2 is LQKENI. V was clipped by 3 bases and J by 4 bases, with 12 bases between them. CDR3 bases: TGTGCCAGCTCACCCTCGGGACTGAGCTATGGCTACACCTTC. It specifies CASSPSGLSYGYTF. Full variable domain (outside the CDR3, taken from reference TRBV18 and TRBJ1-2): NAGVMQNPRHLVRRRGQEARLRCSPMKGHSHVYWYRQLPEEGLKFMVYLQKENIIDESGMPKERFSAEFPKEGPSILRIQQVVRGDSAAYFCASSPSGLSYGYTFGSGTRLTVV.

The chain joins TRBV27 to TRBJ1-4; TRBD1 is a possible D gene (6 bases). The CDR3 loop spans 15 amino acids. CDR1 is MNHEY, CDR2 SMNVEV, per germline (reference sequence). V was cut by 7 bases and J by 5 bases, with 17 bases left in between. Here the CDR3 DNA reads TGTGCCAGCAAATGGGGGCGGGGGGGGAATGAAAAACTGTTTTTT. This translates into CASKWGRGGNEKLFF.

The chain couples TRBV24-1 to TRBJ2-5; TRBD1 aligns across 8 bases. The CDR3 spans 16 residues. Germline assignment: CDR1 KGHDR and CDR2 SFDVKD. V trimming: 2 bases; J trimming: 0 bases; junction bases outside the gene matches: 4. CDR3 sequence: CATSDSRTGHQETQYF. The CDR3 DNA is TGTGCCACCAGTGATTCCCGGACAGGGCACCAAGAGACCCAGTACTTC.

This rearrangement joins TRBV2 to TRBJ2-5, with TRBD2 matching 8 bases. V was pared by 8 bases and J by 7 bases, with 9 bases of the junction left unmatched. This CDR3 is 13 amino acids long. The germline V gene has CDR1 SNHLY and CDR2 FYNNEI. For the CDR3, the DNA is TGTGCCAGCCGCGCCGGGAGGGAAGGGACCCAGTACTTC. Protein sequence: CASRAGREGTQYF.

This clone was counted once. This chain joins TRBV11-2 and TRBJ2-7; a weak D match, TRBD1 (6 bases). Trimming stripped 5 bases from V and 1 base from J, with 15 bases between. Looked up from germline, CDR1 is SGHAT and CDR2 is FQNNGV. This CDR3 is 15 amino acids long. For the CDR3, the DNA is TGTGCCAGCAGCCCTACAGGGTTTGTGTCCTACGAGCAGTACTTC. Its protein is CASSPTGFVSYEQYF.

The rearrangement joins TRBV5-7 to TRBJ2-5; tentative D call: TRBD2 (6 bases). TRBV5-7 belongs to the ORF category, with a function that is uncertain. V shed 3 bases and J shed 1 base, with 13 bases lying between them. The CDR3 length is 15 residues. CDR3 sequence (DNA): TGTGCCAGCAGCTCCTCTAGCGCCTCCCAAGAGACCCAGTACTTC. This encodes CASSSSSASQETQYF.

V gene TRBV19 combines with J gene TRBJ1-1, with 8 bases lining up with TRBD1. The CDR3 runs 15 residues. The trim removed 2 bases at V and 1 base at J, leaving 3 bases unmatched. Germline V gene sequence: CDR1 LNHDA, CDR2 SQIVND (reference sequence). CDR3 protein: CASSIRTGWNTEAFF. CDR3 nucleotide sequence: TGTGCCAGTAGTATAAGGACAGGGTGGAACACTGAAGCTTTCTTT.

This clone has just one count. This chain uses TRBV6-4 with TRBJ1-1; the D is unclear. Germline loops: CDR1 MRHNA, CDR2 SNTAGT. CDR3 length: 14 amino acids. Trimming left V 4 bases short and J 1 base short, with 10 bases between. CDR3 sequence (DNA): TGTGCCAGCAGTGTTGGGCCAGCGAACACTGAAGCTTTCTTT. It specifies CASSVGPANTEAFF.

The rearrangement links TRBV6-6 to TRBJ2-7, with D hard to call. The germline gives CDR1 MNHNY, CDR2 SVGAGI (reference sequence). The CDR3 has 13 amino acids. V was pared by 6 bases and J by 2 bases, with 11 bases between. CDR3 sequence reads: CASSISSAYEQYF. The CDR3 DNA reads TGTGCCAGCAGCATTTCTTCAGCCTACGAGCAGTACTTC.

This clone was recorded only once. The chain recombines TRBV4-1 with TRBJ1-6, with D possibly TRBD1 on 6 matching bases. Trimming shortened V by 1 base and J by 5 bases, and 9 bases separated the two germline ends. The germline V gene encodes CDR1 MGHRA and CDR2 YSYEKL. This CDR3 spans 15 amino acids. This CDR3 is CASSQVDRDNSPLHF. The CDR3 nucleotides read TGCGCCAGCAGCCAAGTGGACAGAGATAATTCACCCCTCCACTTT.

The chain couples TRBV7-9 to TRBJ2-3, with 8 bases matching TRBD1. V shed 8 bases, J shed 2 bases, and the junction held 9 bases outside the gene matches. CDR3 length equals 15 residues. Germline CDR1 and CDR2: SEHNR and FQNEAQ (reference sequence). The CDR3 sequence: CASPAETGVTDTQYF. In DNA form, the CDR3 reads TGTGCCAGCCCTGCTGAGACAGGGGTCACAGATACGCAGTATTTT. Using reference TRBV7-9 and TRBJ2-3 for the parts outside the CDR3, the full variable domain is DTGVSQNPRHKITKRGQNVTFRCDPISEHNRLYWYRQTLGQGPEFLTYFQNEAQLEKSRLLSDRFSAERPKGSFSTLEIQRTEQGDSAMYLCASPAETGVTDTQYFGPGTRLTVL.

V is TRBV5-6 and J is TRBJ2-3, with D unclear. The germline CDR1 and CDR2 sequences are SGHDT and YYEEEE. Trimming removed 3 bases from V and 2 bases from J, with 13 bases in between. This CDR3 is built from 15 residues. CDR3 region: CASSSGASSTDTQYF. In DNA, the CDR3 is TGTGCCAGCAGCTCCGGAGCAAGCTCCACAGATACGCAGTATTTT.

Concerning this clone itself: This sample includes further DNA sequences coding for the same CDR3. V and J are TRBV19 and TRBJ1-1; unclear D gene. CDR3 length: 12 residues. Per the germline V gene, CDR1 is LNHDA and CDR2 is SQIVND (reference sequence). V lost 3 bases to trimming and J lost 5 bases, with 7 bases between them. CDR3 loop: CASSIGITEAFF. The CDR3 DNA sequence: TGTGCCAGTAGTATCGGGATAACTGAAGCTTTCTTT.

This clone was detected once. The chain has TRBV2 and TRBJ2-1; tentative D call: TRBD1 (6 bases). The CDR3 loop spans 13 amino acids. Per germline, CDR1 SNHLY and CDR2 FYNNEI. Trimming took off 5 bases at V and 1 base at J, with 6 bases between the two ends. CDR3 bases: TGTGCCAGCAGTCAGGGGTCCTACAATGAGCAGTTCTTC. It encodes CASSQGSYNEQFF.

CDR3 sequence (DNA): TGTGCCAGCAGTTCCGCGCGACAGGGGGAGCGTGAGACCCAGTACTTC. Translating it yields CASSSARQGERETQYF. V and J are TRBV28 and TRBJ2-5, with 9 bases that match TRBD1. The CDR3 length is 16 residues. V was pared by 4 bases and J by 5 bases, with 11 bases of the junction left unmatched. Germline assignment: CDR1 MDHEN and CDR2 SYDVKM.

This clone has just a few counts. The chain uses TRBV7-9 and TRBJ2-7; possibly TRBD2 for D (6 bases). CDR1 is SEHNR and CDR2 is FQNEAQ in the germline V gene (reference sequence). Trimming left V 3 bases short and J 7 bases short, with 19 bases between. CDR3 length: 15 amino acids. CDR3 nucleotides: TGTGCCAGCAGCTTTGACACCAGGAGTGGGGGGGAGCAGTACTTC. Translation: CASSFDTRSGGEQYF. Using reference TRBV7-9 and TRBJ2-7 for the parts outside the CDR3, the full variable domain is DTGVSQNPRHKITKRGQNVTFRCDPISEHNRLYWYRQTLGQGPEFLTYFQNEAQLEKSRLLSDRFSAERPKGSFSTLEIQRTEQGDSAMYLCASSFDTRSGGEQYFGPGTRLTVT.

V is TRBV4-1 and J is TRBJ2-7; a weak D match, TRBD1 (6 bases). Germline V CDR1 and CDR2: MGHRA, YSYEKL. The CDR3 sequence is 14 residues long. V lost 3 bases and J lost 1, with 10 bases in between. CDR3 coding DNA: TGCGCCAGCAGCCAGGGGGCCGGTTCCTACGAGCAGTACTTC. This gives the protein CASSQGAGSYEQYF.

V and J are TRBV6-1 and TRBJ1-4, with 8 positions matching TRBD1. Germline V gene lookup returns CDR1 MNHNS and CDR2 SASEGT. The CDR3 sequence is 18 residues long. V dropped 4 bases and J dropped 8; count of bases not matched to a gene: 18. CDR3 sequence (DNA): TGTGCCAGCAGTGGGGTAACCCTAAGACAGGGGAGTATAGAAAAACTGTTTTTT. Translation: CASSGVTLRQGSIEKLFF.

This rearrangement joins TRBV28 to TRBJ1-3, with 8 bases matching TRBD1. In germline, CDR1 is MDHEN, CDR2 SYDVKM. J lost 2 bases, V lost 8 bases, and 8 bases had no gene match. The CDR3 consists of 15 residues. The CDR3 here is CASGPTGAAGNTIYF. CDR3 coding DNA: TGTGCCAGCGGACCGACAGGGGCCGCTGGAAACACCATATATTTT.

The rearrangement uses TRBV9 and TRBJ2-7, with TRBD2 matching 10 bases. The CDR3 has 17 amino acids. The germline CDR1 and CDR2 sequences are SGDLS and YYNGEE. Losses at the gene ends were 0 bases for V and 6 bases for J; bases not matched to a gene: 12. CDR3 DNA: TGTGCCAGCAGCGTAGGACTCAGACTAGCGGGTTCTACCGAGCAGTACTTC. This translates into CASSVGLRLAGSTEQYF.

This clone has a handful of counts. The chain recombines TRBV2 with TRBJ2-5, with 12 bases lining up with TRBD2. Germline CDR1 and CDR2: SNHLY and FYNNEI. Trimming took 5 bases from V and 5 from J; bases not matched to a gene: 9. The CDR3 has 16 residues. CDR3 region: CASSPHLAGGHETQYF. In DNA form, the CDR3 reads TGTGCCAGCAGTCCTCACCTAGCGGGGGGGCATGAGACCCAGTACTTC.

The chain carries TRBV5-1 and TRBJ1-1; D call uncertain. V shed 0 bases and J shed 3 bases, with 6 bases lying between them. The V gene's germline CDR1 is SGHRS and CDR2 YFSETQ. The CDR3 sequence is 13 residues long. The CDR3 nucleotides are TGCGCCAGCAGCTTGGCAGAGGACACTGAAGCTTTCTTT. Protein product: CASSLAEDTEAFF. Variable domain in full (rest from reference TRBV5-1 and TRBJ1-1): KAGVTQTPRYLIKTRGQQVTLSCSPISGHRSVSWYQQTPGQGLQFLFEYFSETQRNKGNFPGRFSGRQFSNSRSEMNVSTLELGDSALYLCASSLAEDTEAFFGQGTRLTVV.

The rearrangement joins TRBV6-2 or TRBV6-3 to TRBJ2-3; a weak D match, TRBD1 (5 bases). V was cut by 6 bases and J by 0 bases, with 13 bases left in between. The CDR3 contains 15 residues. Looked up from germline, CDR1 is MNHEY and CDR2 is SVGEGT. The CDR3 reads CASSDQGGSTDTQYF. The CDR3 DNA reads as TGTGCCAGCAGCGACCAGGGTGGGAGCACAGATACGCAGTATTTT.

The chain uses TRBV5-1 and TRBJ1-2; 7 bases are a match to TRBD1. With 3 bases clipped from V and 8 bases from J, the junction kept 13 bases outside the gene matches. The CDR3 has 15 amino acids. CDR1 is SGHRS, CDR2 YFSETQ, per germline. Here the CDR3 reads CASSSDLNRGRGYTF. CDR3 coding DNA: TGCGCCAGCAGCTCGGATTTAAACAGGGGTAGAGGCTACACCTTC.

In its sample, this clone was seen a few times. The chain couples TRBV7-9 to TRBJ1-4; no reliable D call. V was cut by 0 bases and J by 10 bases, with 15 bases left in between. In germline, CDR1 is SEHNR, CDR2 FQNEAQ (reference sequence). The CDR3 runs 15 residues. In DNA, the CDR3 is TGTGCCAGCAGCTTAGCAGTCTTGGAGGGAGGAAAACTGTTTTTT. This gives the protein CASSLAVLEGGKLFF.